Listed below are T cell receptor beta chains from one sample, sequenced in a study of blood T cell repertoires in COVID-19. Clones were read by immunoSEQ multiplex PCR, and TCRdb kept only the in-frame ones, dropping some. The table has over 75,000 clones, 80% seen once. The sample consisted of peripheral blood. The receptors shown here come from a man aged 45-65 years who had recovered from COVID-19. The CDR3 runs from the conserved cysteine through the conserved F or W. A D gene is named only where the DNA matches it firmly. Clone size, where shown, is once, few, many, or a class for clones that have expanded.

J: TRBJ1-2; size: few; D: .; V: TRBV21-1; DNA: TGTGCCAGCAGCAAAACATCAAAAGCTAACTATGGCTACACCTTC; CDR3: CASSKTSKANYGYTF
J: TRBJ2-2; size: .; D: .; V: TRBV4-3; DNA: TGCGCCAGCAGCCAAGATCCCTCGGGGAACACCGGGGAGCTGTTTTTT; CDR3: CASSQDPSGNTGELFF
J: TRBJ2-3; size: .; D: TRBD2; V: TRBV5-1; DNA: TGCGCCAGCAGCCCCGGCCGAAGAGCGGGAGGGAGCACAGATACGCAGTATTTT; CDR3: CASSPGRRAGGSTDTQYF
J: TRBJ1-2; size: .; D: .; V: TRBV19; DNA: TGTGCCAGCAGGACAGAATACCCCTATGGCTACACCTTC; CDR3: CASRTEYPYGYTF
J: TRBJ1-2; size: .; D: .; V: TRBV19; DNA: TGTGCCAGTAGCCCCCGGGACTTCCGACAAGGCTACACCTTC; CDR3: CASSPRDFRQGYTF
J: TRBJ1-5; size: .; D: .; V: TRBV4-2; DNA: TGTGCCAGCAGCCAAGGTCCACAGAGCAATCAGCCCCAGCATTTT; CDR3: CASSQGPQSNQPQHF
J: TRBJ2-1; size: .; D: TRBD2; V: TRBV15; DNA: TGTGCCACCAGCAAACTAGCGGGGGGGCCGAATGAGCAGTTCTTC; CDR3: CATSKLAGGPNEQFF
J: TRBJ1-1; size: .; D: .; V: TRBV18; DNA: TGTGCCAGCTCACCGTCCATGAACACTGAAGCTTTCTTT; CDR3: CASSPSMNTEAFF
J: TRBJ2-7; size: few; D: TRBD1; V: TRBV27; DNA: TGTGCCAGCAGTTTATCTTCGACCGGGACAGGGTTCGAGCAGTACTTC; CDR3: CASSLSSTGTGFEQYF
J: TRBJ1-2; size: .; D: .; V: TRBV10-3; DNA: TGTGCCATCAGCAGACTGGAAGGCTACACCTTC; CDR3: CAISRLEGYTF